This TCR beta chain was captured in a study of T cell responses to AZD1222 COVID-19 vaccine. Findings of the study overall: Spike-specific TCR breadth and depth went up after people got two AZD1222 doses. Nearly half of spike-specific TCRs reportedly target unmutated variant regions. The donors showed a predominance of white British ancestry and of females, with possible underestimation of clonal diversity.

This clone was seen more than once but under ten times. The antigen is undetermined. The data were produced by immunoSEQ multiplex PCR, yet TCRdb's version contains in-frame clones alone and is incomplete. The data contain roughly 100,000 clones, around 80% of them singletons. Germline V CDR1 and CDR2: MDHEN, SYDVKM. The CDR3 contains 14 residues. J gave up 3 bases and V 10 bases, and 6 bases lay outside the gene matches. This receptor was obtained from an adult in good health. The sequenced sample was peripheral blood, obtained on day 0 of AZD1222 vaccination. This chain joins TRBV28 and TRBJ1-6; the match to TRBD1 covers 7 bases. In DNA form, the CDR3 reads TGTGCCACAAACCGGGACAGCTATAATTCACCCCTCCACTTT. It specifies CATNRDSYNSPLHF.